Below are 21 T cell receptor beta chains sequenced from a single sample in a study of T cells in Graves' hyperthyroidism and ophthalmopathy. RNA transcripts gave rise to amplified TCR beta CDR3 regions. The TCR CDR3 first-round RT-PCR relied on the HTBI primer set. One entry per CDR3 protein, called by TCRdb with MiXCR from the multiplex PCR reads. This table holds about 720,000 distinct CDR3 sequences, about a sixth found once. The material sequenced was blood. The receptors originated from a man aged 18 to 30 with Graves' hyperthyroidism.

V usage is TRBV6-1 and J usage is TRBJ2-5, with D perhaps TRBD1 (5 bases). The CDR3 runs to 14 residues. With 7 bases removed from V and 4 bases from J, the gap between germline ends came to 16 bases. Germline CDR1 and CDR2: MNHNS and SASEGT. CDR3 sequence (DNA): TGTGCCAGCATTGGCCAGGGCGTAAGAGAGACCCAGTACTTC. Residues: CASIGQGVRETQYF.

The gene calls are TRBV7-3 and TRBJ1-4; D is unclear. Germline V lookup: CDR1 SGHTA, CDR2 FQGTGA. V was trimmed by 0 bases and J by 1 base, leaving 6 bases between them. The CDR3 totals 15 residues. CDR3 sequence (DNA): TGTGCCAGCAGCTTAACTGGTGGAACTAATGAAAAACTGTTTTTT. Its protein product is CASSLTGGTNEKLFF.

This chain uses TRBV19 with TRBJ2-2; 7 positions match TRBD2. This CDR3 comprises 16 residues. With 6 bases clipped from V and 4 bases from J, the junction kept 11 bases outside the gene matches. Per the germline V gene, CDR1 is LNHDA and CDR2 is SQIVND (reference sequence). This CDR3 is CASSLVGGPLTGELFF. The CDR3 nucleotides read TGTGCCAGTAGCCTCGTGGGAGGGCCTCTCACCGGGGAGCTGTTTTTT.

This clonotype came up a few times. Sequence at one end of the junction differs from germline and may be a read error. The chain links TRBV7-7 to TRBJ2-5; D unresolved. This CDR3 is built from 14 residues. The V gene's germline CDR1 is SSHAT and CDR2 FNYEAQ (reference sequence). The CDR3 DNA is TGTGCTAGCAGCTTAGGATATATAGGGGAGACCCAGTACTTC. Amino acids: CASSLGYIGETQYF.

This clonotype was detected a few times. The V gene is TRBV4-1, the J gene TRBJ2-7; 10 bases match TRBD2. Per the germline V gene, CDR1 is MGHRA and CDR2 is YSYEKL. After removal of 3 bases from V and 6 bases from J, the junction contained 11 bases not matched to a gene. The CDR3 extends over 16 amino acids. CDR3 residues: CASSQAPAGGTPEQYF. The CDR3 DNA is TGCGCCAGCAGCCAGGCACCAGCGGGAGGGACCCCCGAGCAGTACTTC.

This clonotype was seen many times. Written as DNA, the CDR3 is TGTGCCAGCAGCCCGAGCCCGGACGGTTTCACAGATACGCAGTATTTT. Translated, it gives CASSPSPDGFTDTQYF. The rearrangement links TRBV7-2 to TRBJ2-3; D is uncertain. The CDR3 contains 16 residues. The V end lost 5 bases, the J end lost 2 bases, and 17 bases lay between the germline ends. Germline lookup yields CDR1 SGHTA and CDR2 FQGNSA.

The V gene is TRBV3-1, the J gene TRBJ2-2; 8 bases are a match to TRBD2. V shed 1 base and J 7 bases; nucleotides not matched to a gene: 2. Germline V gene lookup returns CDR1 LGHDT and CDR2 YNNKEL (reference sequence). The CDR3 has 14 residues. The CDR3 loop reads CASSQAGGVGELFF. The CDR3 nucleotides are TGTGCCAGCAGCCAAGCGGGAGGGGTCGGGGAGCTGTTTTTT.

The chain employs TRBV20-1 and TRBJ2-7, with D uncertain. The CDR3 contains 12 residues. Germline V gene data show CDR1 as DFQATT and CDR2 as SNEGSKA (reference sequence). Trimming left V 3 bases short and J 1 base short, with 7 bases between. The CDR3 protein is CSASLLSYEQYF. The CDR3 nucleotides read TGCAGTGCTAGTTTGCTTTCCTACGAGCAGTACTTC.

The chain joins TRBV29-1 to TRBJ2-1; D remains unclear. The CDR3 consists of 12 residues. Germline values: CDR1 SQVTM, CDR2 ANQGSEA. V was trimmed by 2 bases and J by 7 bases, leaving 9 bases between them. This CDR3 is CSVEWRGNEQFF. The CDR3 DNA is TGCAGCGTTGAATGGCGCGGAAATGAGCAGTTCTTC.

The chain combines TRBV28 with TRBJ2-7, with 7 bases lining up with TRBD1. CDR1 MDHEN and CDR2 SYDVKM come from the germline V gene. This CDR3 contains 15 residues. Trimming cost V 6 bases and J 1 base; bases outside gene matches: 9. The CDR3 spells CASRTTGTASYEQYF. CDR3 coding DNA: TGTGCCAGCAGAACAACCGGGACAGCTTCCTACGAGCAGTACTTC.

This clonotype has only a few counts. The CDR3, as DNA: TGTGCCAGCAGTCTGGGCTTCTCCCAAGAGACCCAGTACTTC. Amino acid sequence: CASSLGFSQETQYF. The chain carries TRBV25-1 and TRBJ2-5; no clear D. Trimming cost V 5 bases and J 1 base, with 11 bases left between them. This CDR3 is built from 14 residues. Per germline, CDR1 MGHDK and CDR2 SYGVNS.

This clonotype was observed a handful of times. The chain couples TRBV28 to TRBJ1-1, with 12 bases aligning to TRBD1. The CDR3 is 17 residues long. CDR1 and CDR2 (germline): MDHEN, SYDVKM. The V segment lost 6 bases and the J segment 3 bases; nucleotides outside the gene matches: 11. CDR3 residues: CASRMLLGQGADTEAFF. DNA of the CDR3: TGTGCCAGCAGAATGCTCTTGGGACAGGGGGCGGACACTGAAGCTTTCTTT.

This clonotype came up many times. J is TRBJ2-5 and V is TRBV6-5; TRBD2 matches 7 bases. Trimming removed 0 bases from V and 5 bases from J; junction bases left unmatched: 9. Germline CDR1 and CDR2: MNHEY and SVGAGI. CDR3 size: 16 residues. The CDR3 DNA reads as TGTGCCAGCAGTTACTCGTTGGGGGAGGGCCAGGAGACCCAGTACTTC. Protein: CASSYSLGEGQETQYF.

The chain links TRBV2 to TRBJ2-5, with TRBD1 matching over 12 bases. V was clipped by 5 bases and J by 5 bases; unmatched bases: 6. CDR1 SNHLY and CDR2 FYNNEI come from the germline V gene. The CDR3 runs to 15 residues. CDR3 loop: CASSPGTGGAETQYF. DNA for the CDR3: TGTGCCAGCAGTCCGGGGACAGGGGGCGCGGAGACCCAGTACTTC.

This clonotype came up once. This sequence joins TRBV7-9 and TRBJ2-7, with D uncertain. V was pared by 5 bases and J by 2 bases, with 7 bases between. Germline CDR1 reads SEHNR; CDR2 reads FQNEAQ (reference sequence). CDR3 length: 12 amino acids. CDR3 nucleotides: TGTGCCAGCAGCCCATACACCTACGAGCAGTACTTC. Protein: CASSPYTYEQYF. The whole variable domain, filled in from reference TRBV7-9 and TRBJ2-7, reads DTGVSQNPRHKITKRGQNVTFRCDPISEHNRLYWYRQTLGQGPEFLTYFQNEAQLEKSRLLSDRFSAERPKGSFSTLEIQRTEQGDSAMYLCASSPYTYEQYFGPGTRLTVT.

The chain links TRBV28 to TRBJ1-4; D is ambiguous. In germline, CDR1 is MDHEN, CDR2 SYDVKM. The CDR3 runs 15 residues. V was shortened by 6 bases and J by 0 bases, with 11 bases between the two germline ends. The DNA for the CDR3 is TGTGCCAGCAGCCCAATCAGAACAACTAATGAAAAACTGTTTTTT. This translates into CASSPIRTTNEKLFF.

This chain joins TRBV6-1 and TRBJ1-1; 7 nucleotides align to TRBD1. The CDR3 totals 16 residues. The J segment lost 4 bases and the V segment lost 8 bases, leaving 16 bases of the junction unmatched. Germline CDR1 MNHNS, CDR2 SASEGT. The CDR3 region has the DNA TGTGCCAGCTCCAGGGGGGGAGGGGAGGTGGCCACTGAAGCTTTCTTT. Its protein product is CASSRGGGEVATEAFF.

This clonotype was observed at least ten times. This chain uses TRBV28 with TRBJ1-1; no clear D gene. The CDR3 is 15 amino acids. CDR1 is MDHEN and CDR2 is SYDVKM in the germline V gene. Trimming stripped 6 bases from V and 4 bases from J, with 18 bases between. CDR3 protein: CASRKQGGGTTEAFF. The CDR3 region has the DNA TGTGCCAGCAGGAAACAAGGCGGCGGAACCACTGAAGCTTTCTTT.

J is TRBJ2-5 and V is TRBV12-3 or TRBV12-4; no reliable D call. The CDR3 runs to 15 residues. With 3 bases removed from V and 5 bases from J, the gap between germline ends came to 16 bases. CDR3 protein: CASSFVAGRRETQYF. The DNA of the CDR3 is TGTGCCAGCAGTTTTGTGGCAGGAAGAAGGGAGACCCAGTACTTC.

The V and J genes are TRBV20-1 and TRBJ2-7; 11 positions agree with TRBD2. J was trimmed by 6 bases and V by 6 bases; bases with no gene match: 16. The CDR3 covers 16 residues. Looked up from germline, CDR1 is DFQATT and CDR2 is SNEGSKA (reference sequence). The CDR3 region is CSARGLLAGAGAEQYF. In DNA form, the CDR3 reads TGCAGTGCCAGGGGGCTACTAGCGGGAGCCGGGGCCGAGCAGTACTTC.

The chain uses TRBV7-9 and TRBJ2-1, with 9 bases fitting TRBD1. From germline, CDR1 is SEHNR and CDR2 FQNEAQ (reference sequence). J lost 4 bases, V lost 4 bases, and 14 bases had no gene match. The CDR3 consists of 18 residues. DNA for the CDR3: TGTGCCAGCAGCTCTAACGACCGGGGACAGGGAATTTACAATGAGCAGTTCTTC. Residues: CASSSNDRGQGIYNEQFF.